The present T cell receptor beta chain was sequenced within a study of T cell responses to AZD1222 COVID-19 vaccine. Measured with immunoSEQ multiplex PCR; TCRdb has only the in-frame clones, and not every one. This table holds about 170,000 clones, approximately 88% found once. Trimming pared 3 bases from V and 0 bases from J, leaving 5 bases between. This CDR3 contains 13 residues. Germline assignment: CDR1 SGHVS and CDR2 FQNEAQ. The V gene is TRBV7-8, the J gene TRBJ1-1; D uncertain. The TCR sequence derives from an adult who received the AZD1222 COVID-19 vaccine. The specimen comprised peripheral blood, sampled 28 days after the second AZD1222 dose. CDR3 sequence (DNA): TGTGCCAGCAGCTTCGGCATGAACACTGAAGCTTTCTTT. Encoded protein: CASSFGMNTEAFF.